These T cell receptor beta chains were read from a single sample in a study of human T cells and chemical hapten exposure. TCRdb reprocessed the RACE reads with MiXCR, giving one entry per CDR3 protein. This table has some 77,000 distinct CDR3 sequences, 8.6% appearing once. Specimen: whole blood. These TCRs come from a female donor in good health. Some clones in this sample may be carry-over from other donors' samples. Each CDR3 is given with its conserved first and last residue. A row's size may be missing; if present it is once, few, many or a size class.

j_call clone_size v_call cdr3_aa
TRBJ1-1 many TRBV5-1 CASSLGQGGRSTEAFF
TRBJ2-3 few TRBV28 CASSLSTSGVFTDTQYF
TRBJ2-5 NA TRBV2 CASREGGTQYF
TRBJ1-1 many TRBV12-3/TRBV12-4 CASSPGGGAEAFF
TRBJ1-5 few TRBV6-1 CATGPRGQRNQPQHF
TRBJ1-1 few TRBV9 CASSPQTVNTEAFF
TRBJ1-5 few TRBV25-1 CASSGGSMNQPQHF
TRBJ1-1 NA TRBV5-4 CASSPKGGTEAFF
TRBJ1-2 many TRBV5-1 CASSLGPLGMDGYTF
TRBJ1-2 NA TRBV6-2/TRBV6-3 CASSYYGGSDGYTF
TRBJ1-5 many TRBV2 CASSAGTGSQPQHF
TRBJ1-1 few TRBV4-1 CASSQGSGQNTEAFF
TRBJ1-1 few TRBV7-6 CASSFKGDTEAFF
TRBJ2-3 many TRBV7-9 CASSLLRVFDTQYF
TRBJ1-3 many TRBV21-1 CASRLPPTTIYF
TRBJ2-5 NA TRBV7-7 CASSPDRVIDLETQYF
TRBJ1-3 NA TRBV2 CASSERGGSGNTIYF
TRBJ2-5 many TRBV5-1 CASSLWPRQETQYF
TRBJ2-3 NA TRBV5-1 CASSLKTSGTDTQYF
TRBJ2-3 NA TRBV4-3 CASSQVAGLGTDTQYF